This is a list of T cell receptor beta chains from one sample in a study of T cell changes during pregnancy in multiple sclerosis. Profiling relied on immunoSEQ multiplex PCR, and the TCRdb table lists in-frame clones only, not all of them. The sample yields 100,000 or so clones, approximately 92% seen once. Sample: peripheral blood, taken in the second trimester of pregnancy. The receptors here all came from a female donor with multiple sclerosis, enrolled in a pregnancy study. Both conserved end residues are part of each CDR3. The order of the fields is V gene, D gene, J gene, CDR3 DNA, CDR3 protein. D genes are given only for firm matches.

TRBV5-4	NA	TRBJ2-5	TGTGCCAGCAGCTTGGTACAGGGTATTCAAGAGACCCAGTACTTC	CASSLVQGIQETQYF
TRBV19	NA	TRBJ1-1	TGTGCCAGTAGTTACAGCCGGACAGCCACTGAAGCTTTCTTT	CASSYSRTATEAFF
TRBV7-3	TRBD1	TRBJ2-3	TGTGCCAGCAGCTCGGACAGGGCGAGGGGAGATACGCAGTATTTT	CASSSDRARGDTQYF
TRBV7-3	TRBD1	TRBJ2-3	TGTGCCAGCAGCCCCAGGACAGGGCGGATAGATACGCAGTATTTT	CASSPRTGRIDTQYF
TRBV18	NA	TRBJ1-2	TGTGCCAGCTCACCACCAGGGGTGAATGGCTACACCTTC	CASSPPGVNGYTF
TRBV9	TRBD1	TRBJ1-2	TGTGCCAGCAGCGTAGGCGGACAGGGGATCTATGGCTACACCTTC	CASSVGGQGIYGYTF
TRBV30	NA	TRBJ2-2	TGTGCCTGGAGTCAGTCCGGGGAGCTGTTTTTT	CAWSQSGELFF
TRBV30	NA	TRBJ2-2	TGTGCCTGGAGAGGAGGGCCGAACACCGGGGAGCTGTTTTTT	CAWRGGPNTGELFF
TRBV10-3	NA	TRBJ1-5	TGTGCCATCAGTGATTTAATTTCCGTTAACCGAACAGGGATGAATCAGCCCCAGCATTTT	CAISDLISVNRTGMNQPQHF
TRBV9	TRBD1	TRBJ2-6	TGTGCCAGCAGCTCAGGGACAGGGAAGTACTCTGGGGCCAACGTCCTGACTTTC	CASSSGTGKYSGANVLTF
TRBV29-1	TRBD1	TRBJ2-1	TGCAGCGTTGGTCAGGGGGCTCGGAATGAGCAGTTCTTC	CSVGQGARNEQFF
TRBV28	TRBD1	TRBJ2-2	TGTGCCAGCAGTCCAGGGGGCGCCGGCACCGGGGAGCTGTTTTTT	CASSPGGAGTGELFF
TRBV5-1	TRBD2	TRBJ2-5	TGCGCCAGCAGCTACGGACTAGCGGGAGGGCCAAATTTAGGGACCCAGTACTTC	CASSYGLAGGPNLGTQYF
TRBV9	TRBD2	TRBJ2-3	TGTGCCAGCAGCGCCAAGGGGGGGGGACTAGCCCCAGATACGCAGTATTTT	CASSAKGGGLAPDTQYF
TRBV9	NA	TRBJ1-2	TGTGCCAGCAGCGTAGACCCCAGGGGCTTCGGTGGCTACACCTTC	CASSVDPRGFGGYTF
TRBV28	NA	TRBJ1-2	TGTGCCAGCAGTTCCCAGGACGCCGGGGGGCTATATGGCTACACCTTC	CASSSQDAGGLYGYTF
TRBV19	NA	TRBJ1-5	TGTGCCAGTAGCCCGCAGGGGCTAAATCAGCCCCAGCATTTT	CASSPQGLNQPQHF
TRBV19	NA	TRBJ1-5	TGTGCCAGTAGTATTCAGGTGAATCAGCCCCAGCATTTT	CASSIQVNQPQHF
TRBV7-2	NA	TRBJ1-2	TGTGCCAGCAGCGAACAAGGGGCCTATGGCTACACCTTC	CASSEQGAYGYTF
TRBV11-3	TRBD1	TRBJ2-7	TGTGCCAGCAGCTGGGGACAGAACTACGAGCAGTACTTC	CASSWGQNYEQYF
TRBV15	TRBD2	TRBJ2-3	TGTGCCACCAGCAGAGATGGGGCTAGCGGCTACACAGATACGCAGTATTTT	CATSRDGASGYTDTQYF